This record covers a single T cell receptor (beta chain). The antigen is unknown. CDR1 is SGDLS, CDR2 YYNGEE, per germline. Trimming at V came to 3 bases and at J to 3 bases, leaving 12 bases not matched to a gene. The CDR3 sequence is 18 residues long. This entry is derived from a study of T cell responses to AZD1222 COVID-19 vaccine. Study-level findings and limits: There were mostly white British donors and more females than males, and clonal diversity was possibly underestimated. Close to half of all spike-specific TCRs reportedly target regions of the variants that are unmutated. Sampling that yielded the repertoires occurred only after the peak T cell response.

Second-dose timings of about 4 or about 12 weeks were pooled. Produced via immunoSEQ multiplex PCR; TCRdb's table is partial and in-frame only. Counted here are 180,000 or so clones, about 91% occurring once; the ten biggest clones make up 1.3%. The sequence was obtained from an adult who received the AZD1222 COVID-19 vaccine. The gene calls are TRBV9 and TRBJ2-1, with TRBD2 identical over 10 bases. Here the sequenced sample was peripheral blood, taken 28 days after the second AZD1222 dose. The CDR3 DNA reads as TGTGCCAGCAGCGGCCCGTCCGAGCGGGAGGGATACTACAATGAGCAGTTCTTC. Amino acids: CASSGPSEREGYYNEQFF.